The clone carrying this TCR beta chain was observed a few times. The antigen is not known. This record belongs to a study of T cells in Graves' hyperthyroidism and ophthalmopathy. This CDR3 region has 12 residues. The V gene's germline CDR1 is LNHDA and CDR2 SQIVND (reference sequence). V lost 5 bases and J 9 bases, leaving 11 bases between the germline ends. Study-level points and caveats: Patients with ophthalmopathy were separated from those with stable hyperthyroidism by a 13 V-J model.

What was amplified from RNA transcripts were TCR beta CDR3 regions. The primer set for the first-round RT-PCR of the TCR CDR3 was HTBI. TCRdb ran MiXCR on the multiplex PCR reads and lists one entry per CDR3 protein. The sample lists around 530,000 distinct CDR3 sequences; 15% to 20% were seen once. This chain links TRBV19 with TRBJ1-5; D unclear. The receptor was isolated from a woman between 18 and 29 years old with Graves' ophthalmopathy. Source material: blood. The CDR3 nucleotides read TGTGCCAGTAGTTCCGCAGGATCGCCCCAGCATTTT. Translated, it gives CASSSAGSPQHF.